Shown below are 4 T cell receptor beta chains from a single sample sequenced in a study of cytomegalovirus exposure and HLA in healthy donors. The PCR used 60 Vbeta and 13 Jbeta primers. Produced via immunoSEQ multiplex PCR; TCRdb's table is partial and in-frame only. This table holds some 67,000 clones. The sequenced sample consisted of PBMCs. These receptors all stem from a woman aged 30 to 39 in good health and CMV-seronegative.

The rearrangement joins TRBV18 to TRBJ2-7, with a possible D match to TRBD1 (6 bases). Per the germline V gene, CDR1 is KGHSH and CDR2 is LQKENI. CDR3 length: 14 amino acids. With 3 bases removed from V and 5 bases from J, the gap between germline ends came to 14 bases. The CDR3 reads CASSPNIRDNEQYF. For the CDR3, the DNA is TGTGCCAGCTCACCGAATATCAGGGACAACGAGCAGTACTTC.

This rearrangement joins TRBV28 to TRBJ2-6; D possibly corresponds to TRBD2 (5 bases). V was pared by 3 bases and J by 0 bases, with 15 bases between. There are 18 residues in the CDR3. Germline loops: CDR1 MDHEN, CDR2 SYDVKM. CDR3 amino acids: CASSFWSSISSGANVLTF. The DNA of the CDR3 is TGTGCCAGCAGTTTTTGGTCTAGCATATCCTCTGGGGCCAACGTCCTGACTTTC.

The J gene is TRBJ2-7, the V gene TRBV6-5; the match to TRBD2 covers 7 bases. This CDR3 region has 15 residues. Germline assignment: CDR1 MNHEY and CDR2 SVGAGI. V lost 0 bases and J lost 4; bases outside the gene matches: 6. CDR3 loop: CASSYSGSGPYEQYF. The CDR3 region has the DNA TGTGCCAGCAGTTACTCTGGTAGCGGGCCTTACGAGCAGTACTTC.

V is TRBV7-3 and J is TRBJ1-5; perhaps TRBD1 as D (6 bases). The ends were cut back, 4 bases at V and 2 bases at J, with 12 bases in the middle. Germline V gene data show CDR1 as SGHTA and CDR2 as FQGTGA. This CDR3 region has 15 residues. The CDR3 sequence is CASSSDRMGNQPQHF. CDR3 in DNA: TGTGCCAGCAGCTCCGACAGGATGGGCAATCAGCCCCAGCATTTT.